This note documents a single TCR beta chain sequence. Its antigen is currently unknown. V was clipped by 5 bases and J by 9 bases, with 11 bases between them. The CDR3 has 13 amino acids. Per the germline V gene, CDR1 is MDHEN and CDR2 is SYDVKM. Using immunoSEQ multiplex PCR, the repertoire was profiled, and TCRdb retains in-frame clones only, with some absent. The table records 45,000 to 60,000 clones, 75% to 90% of them present only once. The sample comes from a study of OX40 agonist ivuxolimab in advanced cancers. Overall study results and limits: Certain nonresponders additionally had low normalized T-cell clonal expansion.

This sequence was found in an adult with an advanced solid tumor such as melanoma, head and neck, liver or kidney cancer. The source was CD4+ or CD8+ T cells sorted from blood, collected in a trial of the OX40 agonist ivuxolimab. The chain combines TRBV28 with TRBJ1-6; D is unclear. The CDR3 sequence: CASSRVEGSPLHF. The CDR3 DNA sequence: TGTGCCAGCAGTAGGGTCGAAGGTTCACCCCTCCACTTT. The full variable domain, with the rest looked up from reference TRBV28 and TRBJ1-6, is DVKVTQSSRYLVKRTGEKVFLECVQDMDHENMFWYRQDPGLGLRLIYFSYDVKMKEKGDIPEGYSVSREKKERFSLILESASTNQTSMYLCASSRVEGSPLHFGNGTRLTVT.